A selection of T cell receptor beta chains follows, all from one sample in a study of post-analysis software for immune sequencing data. TCRdb re-analysed the PCR reads in MiXCR, keeping a single row per CDR3 protein. Here the sample spans 650,000 to 850,000 distinct CDR3 sequences, just over 45% being singletons. The sequenced sample was blood. The receptors were gathered from a girl between 5 and 17 years old with multiple sclerosis. Both conserved end residues are part of each CDR3. Each record gives: J gene, clone size, V gene, D gene, CDR3 DNA, CDR3 protein. The D gene is left open where the match is weak. For some rows the clone size is stated as once, few or many, or as a class when expanded; others skip it.

TRBJ2-7	NA	TRBV7-2	TRBD2	TGTGCCAGCAGCTCCGGGGTGGTAGCGGGACCGTACGAGCAGTACTTC	CASSSGVVAGPYEQYF
TRBJ2-7	few	TRBV29-1	TRBD2	TGCAGCGTGTTACTAGCGGGAGGTCTGTACTTC	CSVLLAGGLYF
TRBJ2-3	NA	TRBV29-1	NA	TGCAGCGTTGGGGATGCAGATACGCAGTATTTT	CSVGDADTQYF
TRBJ2-3	NA	TRBV24-1	TRBD2	TGTGCCACCAGTGTGGGTAGCGGGAGGGCCTCTAACACAGATACGCAGTATTTT	CATSVGSGRASNTDTQYF
TRBJ1-1	few	TRBV29-1	NA	TGCAGCGCCCCTGGCCAGTCGAACACTGAAGCTTTCTTT	CSAPGQSNTEAFF
TRBJ2-7	NA	TRBV7-9	TRBD2	TGTGCCAGCAGCCTCCCCCCGAGCGGGAGGAACGAGCAGTACTTC	CASSLPPSGRNEQYF
TRBJ2-1	few	TRBV12-3/TRBV12-4	NA	TGTGCCAGCAGTTTTCTAGCCTACAATGAGCAGTTCTTC	CASSFLAYNEQFF
TRBJ1-5	NA	TRBV6-1	TRBD1	TGTGCCAGCAGTGAAGTCTTGGGACAGGGGGCTGGAAATCAGCCCCAGCATTTT	CASSEVLGQGAGNQPQHF
TRBJ2-1	few	TRBV15	TRBD2	TGTGCCACCAGCAAATCTAGCGGGGGATACAATGAGCAGTTCTTC	CATSKSSGGYNEQFF
TRBJ1-1	NA	TRBV28	NA	TGTGCCAGCAGTTCGAGGGGCAACACTGAAGCTTTCTTT	CASSSRGNTEAFF
TRBJ2-1	NA	TRBV5-1	NA	TGCGCCAGCAGCTTGAGGGGGGCATTCTTGGATGAGCAGTTCTTC	CASSLRGAFLDEQFF
TRBJ2-2	NA	TRBV4-2	TRBD2	TGTGCCAGCAGCCCAAGTCTAGCGGGAGATATCGGGGAGCTGTTTTTT	CASSPSLAGDIGELFF
TRBJ2-4	few	TRBV4-1	TRBD2	TGCGCCAGCAGCCAAGATTACGGGGGAGGGCCCCACATTCAGTACTTC	CASSQDYGGGPHIQYF
TRBJ2-7	NA	TRBV20-1	NA	TGCAGTGCCAGGGACTGGACCGTGGAAGAGCAGTACTTC	CSARDWTVEEQYF
TRBJ1-2	few	TRBV5-4	NA	TGTGCCAGCAGCTTGGCCACGGGTACTGGCTACACCTTC	CASSLATGTGYTF
TRBJ2-7	NA	TRBV11-1	TRBD2	TGTGCCAGCAGCGAGGGACTAGCGGCCGACTACGAGCAGTACTTC	CASSEGLAADYEQYF
TRBJ1-1	NA	TRBV4-1	NA	TGCGCCAGCAGCCCTTGGAGGGGGGTTAACACTGAAGCTTTCTTT	CASSPWRGVNTEAFF
TRBJ2-5	NA	TRBV12-3/TRBV12-4	NA	TGTGCCAGCAGTTTTATTGGCAGGGTCTGGGAGACCCAGTACTTC	CASSFIGRVWETQYF
TRBJ2-4	NA	TRBV10-3	NA	TGTGCCATCAGTGACGTCGGAGGGCTAGCCAAAAACATTCAGTACTTC	CAISDVGGLAKNIQYF
TRBJ2-1	once	TRBV10-1	NA	TGCGCCAGCAGTGAGGGCGGGACAGAGTTCTTC	CASSEGGTEFF
TRBJ2-3	NA	TRBV12-3/TRBV12-4	NA	TGTGCCAGCCTTAGCGGAGATACGCAGTATTTT	CASLSGDTQYF
TRBJ2-5	NA	TRBV20-1	NA	TGCAGTGCTGTACCATCCCGCGGAGGGCCTGGGACCCAGTACTTC	CSAVPSRGGPGTQYF
TRBJ2-1	once	TRBV25-1	NA	TGTGCCAGCAGTGAGTGCAATGAGCAGTTCTTC	CASSECNEQFF
TRBJ1-2	NA	TRBV4-1	NA	TGCGCCAGCAGCCAAGAATCCCACCTGGGGGGCCTCTATGGCTACACCTTC	CASSQESHLGGLYGYTF
TRBJ1-2	few	TRBV6-2/TRBV6-3	TRBD1	TGTGCCAGCAGCGGGGACAGGGGCAACTATGGCTACACCTTC	CASSGDRGNYGYTF
TRBJ2-7	NA	TRBV5-1	TRBD2	TGCGCCAGCAGCTTGGTATGGGGGAGGGCCAGCTCCTACGAGCAGTACTTC	CASSLVWGRASSYEQYF
TRBJ2-7	NA	TRBV5-1	NA	TGCGCCAGCAGCCATGACCGCGGACTGAGGGGAATGAACGAGCAGTACTTC	CASSHDRGLRGMNEQYF
TRBJ2-3	NA	TRBV15	TRBD1	TGTGCCACCAGCGCCCAGGACAGGGAGTCGGCAGATACGCAGTATTTT	CATSAQDRESADTQYF
TRBJ2-3	NA	TRBV13	TRBD2	TGTGCCAGCAGTATGACTAGCGGGAGTATTCCAGATACGCAGTATTTT	CASSMTSGSIPDTQYF
TRBJ1-6	once	TRBV4-2	TRBD1	TGTGCCAGCAGCCAAGAGGGGACAGGGGATTCACCCCTCCACTTT	CASSQEGTGDSPLHF
TRBJ1-1	NA	TRBV5-4	NA	TGTACGCGTAGAAGTAAAGCTTTCTTT	CTRRSKAFF
TRBJ2-1	NA	TRBV20-1	NA	TGCAGTGCTAGACTCCAAGAAAGGGTCCATGAGCAGTTCTTC	CSARLQERVHEQFF
TRBJ1-1	NA	TRBV7-6	NA	TGTGCCAGCAGCCACATGGCGAACACTGAAGCTTTCTTT	CASSHMANTEAFF
TRBJ2-3	NA	TRBV2	NA	TGTGCCAGCAGTGAAGGGCTAGCGTATACGCAGTATTTT	CASSEGLAYTQYF
TRBJ1-1	NA	TRBV12-3/TRBV12-4	NA	TGTGCCAGCAGTTCTTGGGGGGCGGGCCCTGAAGCTTTCTTT	CASSSWGAGPEAFF
TRBJ1-5	NA	TRBV30	NA	TGTGCCTGGAGTGCAGGAGTTTACCAGCCCCAGCATTTT	CAWSAGVYQPQHF
TRBJ2-7	NA	TRBV5-1	NA	TGCGCCAGCAGCATGGGACCCACGGACGAGCAGTACTTC	CASSMGPTDEQYF
TRBJ2-1	few	TRBV7-6	TRBD2	TGTGCCAGCAGCTTATGGGTGGGAGGGCGTAATGAGCAGTTCTTC	CASSLWVGGRNEQFF
TRBJ1-1	few	TRBV29-1	NA	TGCAGCGTTCGGGGACACGCCTCGGGGAACACTGAAGCTTTCTTT	CSVRGHASGNTEAFF
TRBJ2-7	NA	TRBV7-8	NA	TGTGCCAGCAGCTTAAACAGGGTTGGAAACGAGCAGTACTTC	CASSLNRVGNEQYF
TRBJ1-2	few	TRBV29-1	NA	TGCAGCGGGGGGCTCCCTGGAGCTAACTATGGCTACACCTTC	CSGGLPGANYGYTF
TRBJ2-7	few	TRBV5-1	NA	TGCGCCAGCAGCCCCGCGGGACAGCCTCACGAGCAGTACTTC	CASSPAGQPHEQYF
TRBJ2-1	once	TRBV18	NA	TGTGCCAGCTCACCGACAGGACGCGACAATGAGCAGTTCTTC	CASSPTGRDNEQFF
TRBJ2-1	few	TRBV7-9	TRBD2	TGTGCCAGCAGCGATTGGGTAGCGGGTTACAATGAGCAGTTCTTC	CASSDWVAGYNEQFF
TRBJ1-2	NA	TRBV3-1	TRBD1	TGTGCCAGCAGCCCAAAGGGACAGGTTAACTATGGCTACACCTTC	CASSPKGQVNYGYTF
TRBJ1-2	NA	TRBV6-1	NA	TGTGCCAGCAGTGAACCTGGTCACAGGGTAGATGGCTACACCTTC	CASSEPGHRVDGYTF
TRBJ1-2	NA	TRBV20-1	NA	TGCAGTGGCCCAGACGGAGCTAACTATGGCTACACCTTC	CSGPDGANYGYTF
TRBJ2-7	NA	TRBV28	TRBD2	TGTGCCGGCAGTCCATACCCGGGTGTGGGCGGGAGTGCTACCTCCTACGAGCAGTACTTC	CAGSPYPGVGGSATSYEQYF
TRBJ2-1	NA	TRBV12-3/TRBV12-4	NA	TGTGCCAGCAGTTTGAGGGCGGGGGCGGATGAGCAGTTCTTC	CASSLRAGADEQFF
TRBJ2-4	NA	TRBV19	TRBD2	TGTGCCAGTAGTATAGGACTAGCGGGATTCTCCAAAAACATTCAGTACTTC	CASSIGLAGFSKNIQYF
TRBJ1-1	NA	TRBV29-1	NA	TGCAGCGTTACGATCATGAACACTGAAGCTTTCTTT	CSVTIMNTEAFF
TRBJ2-7	NA	TRBV7-8	NA	TGTACCAGCAGCCCTCAAGGCGGCCTAGACTACGAGCAGTACTTC	CTSSPQGGLDYEQYF
TRBJ2-7	few	TRBV20-1	TRBD2	TGCAGTGCTAATAGCGGGGGCAGCTCCTACGAGCAGTACTTC	CSANSGGSSYEQYF